The TCR beta chain described here comes from a study of regulatory T cells in long-lasting Graves disease. In this sample, this clonotype turned up many times. According to the study, TCR beta libraries were built with iRepertoire HTBI primers and CDR3-region Arm-PCR. TCRdb re-called the multiplex PCR reads through MiXCR, storing one row per CDR3 protein. The sample shows about 430,000 distinct CDR3 sequences, around 23% of them seen only once. V lost 6 bases to trimming and J lost 5 bases, with 16 bases between them. Looked up from germline, CDR1 is MDHEN and CDR2 is SYDVKM. The CDR3 is made up of 14 amino acids. Sample time point: persistent/refractory GD, antithyroid drugs over 5 years with positive TRAb. There was RNA extracted from PBMCs, and the TCR library was made from it.

This chain connects TRBV28 to TRBJ1-2, with a possible D match to TRBD1 (6 bases). Sequenced material: peripheral blood mononuclear cells (PBMCs), taken when the disease was refractory, from a patient treated with antithyroid drugs. This TCR derives from a female donor with Graves disease. CDR3 sequence reads: CASSLYRVEYGYTF. CDR3 nucleotide sequence: TGTGCCAGCAGCCTTTACAGGGTAGAATATGGCTACACCTTC.